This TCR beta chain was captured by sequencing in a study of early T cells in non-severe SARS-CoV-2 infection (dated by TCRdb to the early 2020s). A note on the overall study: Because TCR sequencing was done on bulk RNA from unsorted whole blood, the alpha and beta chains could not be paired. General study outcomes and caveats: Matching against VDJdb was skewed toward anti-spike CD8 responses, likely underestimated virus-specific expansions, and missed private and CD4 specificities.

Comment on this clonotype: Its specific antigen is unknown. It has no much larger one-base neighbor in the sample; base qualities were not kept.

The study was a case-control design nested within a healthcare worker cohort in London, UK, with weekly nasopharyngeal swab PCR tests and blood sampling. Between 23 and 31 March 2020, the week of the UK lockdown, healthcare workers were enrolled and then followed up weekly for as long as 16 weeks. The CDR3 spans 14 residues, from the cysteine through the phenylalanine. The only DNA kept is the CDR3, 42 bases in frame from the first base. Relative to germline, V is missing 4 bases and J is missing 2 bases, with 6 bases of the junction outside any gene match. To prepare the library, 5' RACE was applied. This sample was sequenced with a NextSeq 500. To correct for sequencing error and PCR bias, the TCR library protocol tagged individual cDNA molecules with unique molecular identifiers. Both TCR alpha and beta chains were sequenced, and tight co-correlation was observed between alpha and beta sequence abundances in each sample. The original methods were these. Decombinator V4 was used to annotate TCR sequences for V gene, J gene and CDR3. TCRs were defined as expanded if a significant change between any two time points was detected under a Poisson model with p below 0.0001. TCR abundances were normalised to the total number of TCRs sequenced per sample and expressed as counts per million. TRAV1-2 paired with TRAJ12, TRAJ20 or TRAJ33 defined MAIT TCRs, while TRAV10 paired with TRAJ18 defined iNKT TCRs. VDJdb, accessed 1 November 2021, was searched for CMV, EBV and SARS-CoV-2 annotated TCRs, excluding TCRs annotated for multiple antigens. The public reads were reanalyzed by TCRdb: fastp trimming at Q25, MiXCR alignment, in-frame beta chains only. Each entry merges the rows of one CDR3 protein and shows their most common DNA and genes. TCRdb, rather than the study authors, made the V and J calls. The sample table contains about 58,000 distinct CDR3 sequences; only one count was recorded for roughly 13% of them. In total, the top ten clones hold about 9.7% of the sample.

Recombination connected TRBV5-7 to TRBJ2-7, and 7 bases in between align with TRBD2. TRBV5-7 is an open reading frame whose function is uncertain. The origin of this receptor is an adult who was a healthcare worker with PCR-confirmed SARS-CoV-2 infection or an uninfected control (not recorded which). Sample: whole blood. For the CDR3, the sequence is CASSQLGLAYEQYF. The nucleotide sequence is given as TGTGCCAGCAGCCAGCTTGGACTAGCCTACGAGCAGTACTTC.